This TCR beta chain was recorded in a study of Graves' ophthalmopathy and Graves' hyperthyroidism. Study at large: Before any treatment was given, at initial diagnosis, peripheral blood was collected.

This clonotype was recorded at least ten times. Germline CDR1 reads MNHEY; CDR2 reads SVGEGT. Trimming removed 4 bases at V and 3 bases at J, with 12 bases between. This CDR3 is built from 14 residues. RNA transcripts were the template, and TCR beta CDR3 regions were amplified from them. The library came from an HTBI-primed first-round RT-PCR and a second-round multiplex PCR. TCRdb called the multiplex PCR reads again in MiXCR, with one record for every CDR3 protein. In the table there are almost 400,000 distinct CDR3 sequences, 15% to 20% of which are singletons. The TCR sequence derives from a woman between 18 and 29 years old with Graves' ophthalmopathy. Sequenced: peripheral blood. The chain uses TRBV6-2 or TRBV6-3 and TRBJ2-5; D may be TRBD2 (6 bases). The CDR3 sequence is CASSLQRVEETQYF. The CDR3 bases are TGTGCCAGCAGTTTACAGCGGGTAGAAGAGACCCAGTACTTC.